One T cell receptor (beta chain) is described in this entry. This specimen comes from a study of cytotoxic CD8 clonotypes in ibrutinib-treated CLL. Sequencing used immunoSEQ multiplex PCR; TCRdb keeps in-frame clones, though not all of them. The sample contains about 160,000 clones, approximately 91% of which appear only once. Sequenced here: PBMCs, sampled at disease progression, from a patient treated with ibrutinib. This TCR was recovered from a human donor with chronic lymphocytic leukemia.

The CDR3 here is CASSHRVGNEQFF. The CDR3 DNA reads as TGTGCCAGCAGCCACAGGGTGGGGAATGAGCAGTTCTTC. This rearrangement joins TRBV14 to TRBJ2-1; a weak D match, TRBD1 (5 bases). This CDR3 has 13 residues. CDR1 and CDR2 from the germline V gene are SGHDN and FVKESK. V shed 3 bases and J shed 7 bases, with 10 bases lying between them. The entire variable domain, with the rest obtained from reference TRBV14 and TRBJ2-1, is as follows: EAGVTQFPSHSVIEKGQTVTLRCDPISGHDNLYWYRRVMGKEIKFLLHFVKESKQDESGMPNNRFLAERTGGTYSTLKVQPAELEDSGVYFCASSHRVGNEQFFGPGTRLTVL.